These 2 T cell receptor beta chains originate from one sample sequenced in a study of blood T cell repertoires in COVID-19. Using immunoSEQ multiplex PCR, the repertoire was profiled, and TCRdb retains in-frame clones only, with some absent. The sample records roughly 60,000 clones, over 80% being singletons. The sample comprised peripheral blood. These receptors all stem from a man aged 30-40 years with COVID-19, enrolled during active disease.

The chain is built from TRBV7-9 and TRBJ2-3, with 8 bases aligning to TRBD1. After removal of 4 bases from V and 7 bases from J, the junction contained 7 bases not matched to a gene. The CDR3 totals 14 residues. Germline-derived CDR1 and CDR2 are SEHNR and FQNEAQ (reference sequence). CDR3 protein: CASSSGQERNTQYF. The CDR3 DNA follows: TGTGCCAGCAGCTCGGGACAGGAGAGAAATACGCAGTATTTT.

The V call is TRBV27, the J call TRBJ1-2; no reliable D call. There are 13 residues in the CDR3. V was shortened by 3 bases and J by 0 bases, with 5 bases between the two germline ends. Germline loops: CDR1 MNHEY, CDR2 SMNVEV (reference sequence). Here the CDR3 DNA reads TGTGCCAGCAGTTTTTCTGCTAACTATGGCTACACCTTC. It specifies CASSFSANYGYTF.